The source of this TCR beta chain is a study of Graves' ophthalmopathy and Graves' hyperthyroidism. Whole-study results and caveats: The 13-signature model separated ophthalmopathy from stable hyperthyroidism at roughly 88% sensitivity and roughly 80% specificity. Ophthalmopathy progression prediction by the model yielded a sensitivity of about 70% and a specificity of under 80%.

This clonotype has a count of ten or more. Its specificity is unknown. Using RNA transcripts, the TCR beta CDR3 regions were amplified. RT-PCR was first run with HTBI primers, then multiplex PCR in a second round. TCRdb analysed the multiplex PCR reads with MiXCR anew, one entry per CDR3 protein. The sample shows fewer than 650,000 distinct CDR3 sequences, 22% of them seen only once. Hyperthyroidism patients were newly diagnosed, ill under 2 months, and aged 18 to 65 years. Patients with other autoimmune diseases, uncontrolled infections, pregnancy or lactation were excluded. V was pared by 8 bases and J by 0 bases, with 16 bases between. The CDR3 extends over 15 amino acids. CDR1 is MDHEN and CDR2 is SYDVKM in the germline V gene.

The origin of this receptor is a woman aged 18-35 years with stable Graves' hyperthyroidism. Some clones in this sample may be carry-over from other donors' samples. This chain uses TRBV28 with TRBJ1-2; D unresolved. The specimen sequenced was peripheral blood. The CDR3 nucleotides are TGTGCCAGCCACCCAGGACTGTTATCTAACTATGGCTACACCTTC. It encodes CASHPGLLSNYGYTF.